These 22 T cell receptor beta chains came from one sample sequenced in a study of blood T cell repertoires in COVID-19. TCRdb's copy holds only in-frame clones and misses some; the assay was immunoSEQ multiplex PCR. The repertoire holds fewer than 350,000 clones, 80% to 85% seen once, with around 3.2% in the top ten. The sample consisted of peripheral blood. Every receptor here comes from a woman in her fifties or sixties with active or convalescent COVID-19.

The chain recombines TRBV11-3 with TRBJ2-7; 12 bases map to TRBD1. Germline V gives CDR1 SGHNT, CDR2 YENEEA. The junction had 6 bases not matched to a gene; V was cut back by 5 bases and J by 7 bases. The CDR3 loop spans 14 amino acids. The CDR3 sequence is CASSLGTGGEEQYF. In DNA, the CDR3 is TGTGCCAGCAGCCTCGGGACAGGGGGCGAAGAGCAGTACTTC.

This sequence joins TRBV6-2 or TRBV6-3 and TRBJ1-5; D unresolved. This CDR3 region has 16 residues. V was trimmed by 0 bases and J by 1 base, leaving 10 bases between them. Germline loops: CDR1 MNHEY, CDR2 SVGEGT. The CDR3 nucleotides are TGTGCCAGCAGTTACTCGAAGGGAGTAAGCAATCAGCCCCAGCATTTT. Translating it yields CASSYSKGVSNQPQHF.

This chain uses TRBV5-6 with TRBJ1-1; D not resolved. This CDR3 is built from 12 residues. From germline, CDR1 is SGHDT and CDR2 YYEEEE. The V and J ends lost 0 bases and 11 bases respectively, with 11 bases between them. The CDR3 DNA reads TGTGCCAGCAGCTTGGCTGCGGATACGGCTTTCTTT. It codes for CASSLAADTAFF. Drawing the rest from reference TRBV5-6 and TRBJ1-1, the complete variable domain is DAGVTQSPTHLIKTRGQQVTLRCSPKSGHDTVSWYQQALGQGPQFIFQYYEEEERQRGNFPDRFSGHQFPNYSSELNVNALLLGDSALYLCASSLAADTAFFGQGTRLTVV.

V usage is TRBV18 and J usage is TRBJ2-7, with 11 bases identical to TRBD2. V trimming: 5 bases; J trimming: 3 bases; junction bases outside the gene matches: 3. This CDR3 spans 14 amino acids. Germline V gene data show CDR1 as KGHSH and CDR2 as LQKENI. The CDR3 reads CASSTSGGFYEQYF. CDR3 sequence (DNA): TGTGCCAGCTCAACTAGCGGGGGATTCTACGAGCAGTACTTC.

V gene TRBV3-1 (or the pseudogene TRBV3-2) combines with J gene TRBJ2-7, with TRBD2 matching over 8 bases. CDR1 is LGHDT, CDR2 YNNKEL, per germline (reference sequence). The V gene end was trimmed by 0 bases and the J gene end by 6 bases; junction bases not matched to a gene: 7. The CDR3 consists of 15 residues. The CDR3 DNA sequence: TGTGCCAGCAGCCAAGATCGGGGGGGATCGGGCGAGCAGTACTTC. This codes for CASSQDRGGSGEQYF.

CDR3 bases: TGTGCCAGCAGCTTCGATTCTAGCGGGGGGAACACAGATACGCAGTATTTT. This translates into CASSFDSSGGNTDTQYF. This chain joins TRBV7-3 and TRBJ2-3; TRBD2 matches 11 bases. The V gene's germline CDR1 is SGHTA and CDR2 FQGTGA. The CDR3 length is 17 residues. J gave up 2 bases and V 3 bases, and 7 bases lay outside the gene matches.

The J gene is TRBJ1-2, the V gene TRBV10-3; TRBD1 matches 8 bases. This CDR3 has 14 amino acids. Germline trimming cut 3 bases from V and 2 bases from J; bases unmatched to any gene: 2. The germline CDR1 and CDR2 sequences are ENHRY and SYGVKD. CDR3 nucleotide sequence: TGTGCCATCAGTGACCGACAGGGGAACTATGGCTACACCTTC. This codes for CAISDRQGNYGYTF.

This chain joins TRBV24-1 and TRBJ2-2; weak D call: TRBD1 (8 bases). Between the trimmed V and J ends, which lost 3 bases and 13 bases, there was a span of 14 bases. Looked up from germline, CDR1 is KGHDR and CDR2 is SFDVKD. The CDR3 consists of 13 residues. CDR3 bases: TGTGCCACCAGTGATCCGGACAGGGAGGGGCTGTTTTTT. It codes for CATSDPDREGLFF.

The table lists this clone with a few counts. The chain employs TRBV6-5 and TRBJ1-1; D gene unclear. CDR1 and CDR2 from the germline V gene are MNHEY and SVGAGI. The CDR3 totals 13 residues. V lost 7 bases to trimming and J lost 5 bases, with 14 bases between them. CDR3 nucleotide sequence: TGTGCCAGCATGGAAGGACTAAGGACTGAAGCTTTCTTT. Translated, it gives CASMEGLRTEAFF.

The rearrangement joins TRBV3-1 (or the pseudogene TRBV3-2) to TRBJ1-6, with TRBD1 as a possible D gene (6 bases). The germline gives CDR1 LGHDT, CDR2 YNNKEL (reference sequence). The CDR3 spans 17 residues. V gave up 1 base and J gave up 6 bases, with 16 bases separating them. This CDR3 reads CASSQVYRAGPNSPLHF. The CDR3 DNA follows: TGTGCCAGCAGCCAAGTTTACAGGGCCGGTCCTAATTCACCCCTCCACTTT.

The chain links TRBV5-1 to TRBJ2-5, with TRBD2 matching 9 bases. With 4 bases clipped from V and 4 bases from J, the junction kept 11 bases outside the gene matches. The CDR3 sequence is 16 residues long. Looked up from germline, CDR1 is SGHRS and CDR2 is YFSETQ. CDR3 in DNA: TGCGCCAGCAGCAGGGGTGGTAGCGGGAGAGGAGAGACCCAGTACTTC. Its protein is CASSRGGSGRGETQYF.

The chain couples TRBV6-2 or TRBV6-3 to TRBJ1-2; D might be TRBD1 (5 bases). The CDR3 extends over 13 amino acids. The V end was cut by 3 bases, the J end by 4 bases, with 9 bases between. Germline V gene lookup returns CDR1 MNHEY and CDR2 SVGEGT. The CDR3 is CASSYETVYGYTF. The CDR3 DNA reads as TGTGCCAGCAGTTATGAGACAGTCTATGGCTACACCTTC.

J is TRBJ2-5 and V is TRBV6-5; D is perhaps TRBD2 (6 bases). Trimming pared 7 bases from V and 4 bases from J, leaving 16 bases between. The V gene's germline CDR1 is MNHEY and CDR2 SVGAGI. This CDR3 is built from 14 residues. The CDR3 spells CASNPGLRGETQYF. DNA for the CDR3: TGTGCCAGCAACCCGGGACTCCGGGGAGAGACCCAGTACTTC.

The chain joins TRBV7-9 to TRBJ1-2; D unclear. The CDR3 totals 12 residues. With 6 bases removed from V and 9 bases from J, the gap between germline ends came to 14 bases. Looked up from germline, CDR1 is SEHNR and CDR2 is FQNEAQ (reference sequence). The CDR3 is CASSSAGERYTF. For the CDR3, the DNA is TGTGCCAGCAGTTCCGCGGGAGAACGCTACACCTTC.

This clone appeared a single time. Written as DNA, the CDR3 is TGTGCCAGTACCGGGACAGGGGTAGGGGAAAAACTGTTTTTT. This encodes CASTGTGVGEKLFF. The chain joins TRBV19 to TRBJ1-4; 10 positions agree with TRBD1. J was trimmed by 8 bases and V by 7 bases; bases with no gene match: 7. CDR3 size: 14 residues. Germline V gene sequence: CDR1 LNHDA, CDR2 SQIVND (reference sequence). The full variable domain, with the rest looked up from reference TRBV19 and TRBJ1-4, is DGGITQSPKYLFRKEGQNVTLSCEQNLNHDAMYWYRQDPGQGLRLIYYSQIVNDFQKGDIAEGYSVSREKKESFPLTVTSAQKNPTAFYLCASTGTGVGEKLFFGSGTQLSVL.

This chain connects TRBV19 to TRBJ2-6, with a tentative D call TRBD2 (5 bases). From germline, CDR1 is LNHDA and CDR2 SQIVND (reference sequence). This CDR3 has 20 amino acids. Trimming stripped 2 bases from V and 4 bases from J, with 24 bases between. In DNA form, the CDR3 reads TGTGCCAGTAGTATAATGTACGGTCCGCCCGGGCCGGGGGGGGCCAACGTCCTGACTTTC. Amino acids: CASSIMYGPPGPGGANVLTF.

CDR3 DNA sequence: TGTGCCAGCAGTGCCTACCGGGGGGGCCGCGACGAGCAGTACTTC. This gives the protein CASSAYRGGRDEQYF. This chain links TRBV2 with TRBJ2-7; 8 nucleotides line up with TRBD2. The germline gives CDR1 SNHLY, CDR2 FYNNEI. This CDR3 comprises 15 residues. J lost 5 bases, V lost 4 bases, and 10 bases had no gene match.

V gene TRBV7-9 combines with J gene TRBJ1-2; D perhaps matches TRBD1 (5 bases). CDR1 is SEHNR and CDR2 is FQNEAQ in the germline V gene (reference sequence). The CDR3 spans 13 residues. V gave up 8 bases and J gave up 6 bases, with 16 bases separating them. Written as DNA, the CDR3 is TGTGCCAGCGGGGGTCCAGGAGGGGATGGCTACACCTTC. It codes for CASGGPGGDGYTF.

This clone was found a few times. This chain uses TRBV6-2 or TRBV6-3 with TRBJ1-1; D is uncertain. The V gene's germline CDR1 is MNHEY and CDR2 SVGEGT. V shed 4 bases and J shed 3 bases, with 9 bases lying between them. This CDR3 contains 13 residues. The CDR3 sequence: CASSLSGYTEAFF. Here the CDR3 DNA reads TGTGCCAGCAGTTTGTCGGGGTACACTGAAGCTTTCTTT.

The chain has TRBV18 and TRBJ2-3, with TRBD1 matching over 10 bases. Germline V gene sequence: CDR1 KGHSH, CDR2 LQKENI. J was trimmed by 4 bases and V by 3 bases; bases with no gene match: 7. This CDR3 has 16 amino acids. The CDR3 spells CASSPGTGVGADTQYF. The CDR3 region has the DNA TGTGCCAGCTCACCCGGGACAGGGGTGGGGGCAGATACGCAGTATTTT.

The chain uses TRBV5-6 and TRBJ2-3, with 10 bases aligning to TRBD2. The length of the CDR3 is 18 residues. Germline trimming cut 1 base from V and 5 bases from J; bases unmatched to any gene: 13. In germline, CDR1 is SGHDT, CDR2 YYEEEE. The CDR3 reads CASSLSDASGGWGDTQYF. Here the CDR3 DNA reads TGTGCCAGCAGCTTGTCGGACGCTAGCGGGGGATGGGGAGATACGCAGTATTTT.

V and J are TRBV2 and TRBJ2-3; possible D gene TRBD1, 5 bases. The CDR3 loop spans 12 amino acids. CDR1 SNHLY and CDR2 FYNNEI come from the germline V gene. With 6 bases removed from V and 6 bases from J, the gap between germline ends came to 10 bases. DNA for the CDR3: TGTGCCAGCAGCGGCAGGGATGATACGCAGTATTTT. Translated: CASSGRDDTQYF. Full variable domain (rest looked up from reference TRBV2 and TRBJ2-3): EPEVTQTPSHQVTQMGQEVILRCVPISNHLYFYWYRQILGQKVEFLVSFYNNEISEKSEIFDDQFSVERPDGSNFTLKIRSTKLEDSAMYFCASSGRDDTQYFGPGTRLTVL.